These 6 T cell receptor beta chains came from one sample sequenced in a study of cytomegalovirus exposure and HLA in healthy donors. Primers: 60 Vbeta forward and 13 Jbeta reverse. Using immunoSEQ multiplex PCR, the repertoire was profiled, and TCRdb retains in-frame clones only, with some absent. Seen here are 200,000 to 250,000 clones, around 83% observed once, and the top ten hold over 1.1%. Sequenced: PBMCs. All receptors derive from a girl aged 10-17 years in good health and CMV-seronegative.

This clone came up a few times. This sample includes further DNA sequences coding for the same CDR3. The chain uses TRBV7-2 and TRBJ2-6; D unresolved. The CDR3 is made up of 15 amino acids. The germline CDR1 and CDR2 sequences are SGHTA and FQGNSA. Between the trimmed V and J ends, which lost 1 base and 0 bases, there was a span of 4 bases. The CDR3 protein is CASSLVSSGANVLTF. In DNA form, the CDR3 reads TGTGCCAGCAGCTTAGTATCCTCTGGGGCCAACGTCCTGACTTTC.

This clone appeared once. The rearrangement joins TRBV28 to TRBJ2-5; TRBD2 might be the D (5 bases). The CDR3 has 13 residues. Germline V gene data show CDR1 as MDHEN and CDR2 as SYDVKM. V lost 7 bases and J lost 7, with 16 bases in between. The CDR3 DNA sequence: TGTGCCAGCACCGGGATCCAAGAGGGGACCCAGTACTTC. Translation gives CASTGIQEGTQYF.

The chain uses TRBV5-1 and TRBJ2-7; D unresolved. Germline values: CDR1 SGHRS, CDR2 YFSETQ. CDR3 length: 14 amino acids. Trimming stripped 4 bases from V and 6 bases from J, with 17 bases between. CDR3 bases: TGCGCCAGCAGCCCAATAACTTCCGGTAGCGAGCAGTACTTC. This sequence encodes CASSPITSGSEQYF. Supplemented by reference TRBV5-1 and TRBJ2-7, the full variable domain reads KAGVTQTPRYLIKTRGQQVTLSCSPISGHRSVSWYQQTPGQGLQFLFEYFSETQRNKGNFPGRFSGRQFSNSRSEMNVSTLELGDSALYLCASSPITSGSEQYFGPGTRLTVT.

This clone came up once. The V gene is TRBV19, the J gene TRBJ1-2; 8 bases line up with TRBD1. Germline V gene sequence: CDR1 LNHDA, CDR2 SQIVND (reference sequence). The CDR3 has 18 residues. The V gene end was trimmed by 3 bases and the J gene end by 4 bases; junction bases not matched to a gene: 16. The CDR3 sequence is CASSITDRGGPWGYGYTF. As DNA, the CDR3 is TGTGCCAGTAGTATCACCGACAGGGGAGGCCCTTGGGGCTATGGCTACACCTTC. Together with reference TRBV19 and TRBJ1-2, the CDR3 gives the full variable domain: DGGITQSPKYLFRKEGQNVTLSCEQNLNHDAMYWYRQDPGQGLRLIYYSQIVNDFQKGDIAEGYSVSREKKESFPLTVTSAQKNPTAFYLCASSITDRGGPWGYGYTFGSGTRLTVV.

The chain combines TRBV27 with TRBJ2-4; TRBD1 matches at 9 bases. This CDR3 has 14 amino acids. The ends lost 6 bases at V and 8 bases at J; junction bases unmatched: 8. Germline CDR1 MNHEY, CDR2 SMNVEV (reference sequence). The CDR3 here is CASRGTTGGDIQYF. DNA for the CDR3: TGTGCCAGCAGGGGTACGACAGGGGGTGACATTCAGTACTTC.

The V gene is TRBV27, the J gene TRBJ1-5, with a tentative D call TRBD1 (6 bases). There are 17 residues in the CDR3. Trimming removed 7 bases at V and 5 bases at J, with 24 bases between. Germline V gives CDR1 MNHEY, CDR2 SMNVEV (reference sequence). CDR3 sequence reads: CASKRTAGTLLYQPQHF. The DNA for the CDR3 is TGTGCCAGCAAGAGGACAGCAGGGACCCTACTTTATCAGCCCCAGCATTTT.